This T cell receptor (beta chain) was obtained from a study of blood T cells in healthy people across ages. In terms of origin and age, donors were healthy Caucasian individuals from Russia aged about 6 to 100. The second PCR ran about 6 to 11 cycles with a sample-barcoded 5' primer and J-beta primers. Each CDR3 protein is one row after TCRdb ran MiXCR on the 5' RACE reads. The table records fewer than 750,000 distinct CDR3 sequences, 45% to 60% of them present only once. Specimen: blood. The clonotype comes from a woman aged 80 or over in good health.

CDR3 loop: CASSLFPGDAYNEQFF. CDR3 nucleotide sequence: TGTGCCAGCAGTTTATTTCCGGGGGACGCCTACAATGAGCAGTTCTTC. The V gene is TRBV28, the J gene TRBJ2-1; maybe TRBD2 (6 bases). Germline CDR1 is MDHEN and CDR2 is SYDVKM. The CDR3 is 16 amino acids. V lost 1 base to trimming and J lost 2 bases, with 12 bases between them.